This T cell receptor beta chain was identified during a study of shared clonotypes between healthy human individuals. The CDR3 runs to 13 residues. Trimming removed 0 bases at V and 4 bases at J, with 7 bases between. CDR1 SGHAT and CDR2 FQNNGV come from the germline V gene. Points from the study as a whole: About 4.5% of naive CD4 clonotypes were common to several donors.

Assay used: immunoSEQ multiplex PCR; TCRdb lists only in-frame clones, some missing. The sample lists approximately 530,000 clones, almost 97% occurring once. As regards this clone: The antigen is not known.

The chain combines TRBV11-2 with TRBJ2-7; D is unresolved. The sequence was collected from a woman under 40 in good health. The sequenced material came from naive CD4+ T cells sorted from blood. Subset given: CD45RA+ positively selected. As DNA, the CDR3 is TGTGCCAGCAGCTTAGATGCATGGTACGAGCAGTACTTC. This codes for CASSLDAWYEQYF.